This TCR beta chain emerged from a study of vaccination effects on CD4 cells after COVID-19. The study's findings and limits: Healthy vaccinees' vaccine-induced clones included only 1 of 255 that recognized common cold coronaviruses. Both infection-induced and vaccine-induced clones contracted markedly at late post-vaccination timepoints.

CDR3 length equals 18 residues. CDR1 and CDR2 (germline): LGHNA, YSLEER. With V trimmed by 2 bases and J by 1 base, 6 bases remained unmatched. In the ViraFEST assay, antigen-specific CD4+ clonotypes were identified by expansion after peptide-pool stimulation. After more than 9 days in culture, the CD4+ T cells were isolated. Among the vaccine recipients, none had a prior SARS-CoV-2 infection, and nucleocapsid antibodies were negative. On days 3 and 7, fresh IL-2 medium replaced half the medium. As regards this clone: Its target is unknown.

Sequencing was performed with immunoSEQ multiplex PCR; in TCRdb, only in-frame clones are kept and a portion is missing. The table records around 66,000 clones, 75% of them present only once. The clonotype was recovered from a human donor who received a COVID-19 vaccine. Sequenced material: CD4+ T cells from PBMCs cultured with HCoV-OC43 spike peptides, taken before COVID-19 vaccination. Subset denoted: HCoV-OC43 spike overlapping peptide pool stimulation. The rearrangement joins TRBV4-3 to TRBJ2-2, with 11 bases matching TRBD1. The DNA of the CDR3 is TGCGCCAGCAGCCAAAAGGACAGGGGGCATTGGAACACCGGGGAGCTGTTTTTT. It is translated as CASSQKDRGHWNTGELFF.